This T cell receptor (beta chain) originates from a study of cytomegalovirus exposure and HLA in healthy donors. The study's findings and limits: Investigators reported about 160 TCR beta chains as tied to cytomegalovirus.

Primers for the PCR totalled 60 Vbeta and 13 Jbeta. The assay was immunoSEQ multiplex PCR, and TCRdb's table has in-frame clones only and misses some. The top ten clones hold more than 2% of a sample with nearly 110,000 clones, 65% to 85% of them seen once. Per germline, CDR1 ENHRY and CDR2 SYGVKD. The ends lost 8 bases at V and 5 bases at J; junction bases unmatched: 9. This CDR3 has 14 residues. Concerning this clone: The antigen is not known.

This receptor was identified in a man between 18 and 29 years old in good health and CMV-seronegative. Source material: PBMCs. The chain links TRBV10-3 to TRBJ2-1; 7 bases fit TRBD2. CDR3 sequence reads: CAIGTAGLNNEQFF. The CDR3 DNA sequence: TGTGCCATCGGGACTGCGGGACTAAACAATGAGCAGTTCTTC.